This record covers a single T cell receptor (beta chain). Its specificity is unknown. These data belong to a study of Tregs in tolerant kidney transplant recipients. Study-level information: CD4+CD25+CD127- cells came from approximately three-day belatacept mixed lymphocyte reactions, some with approximately five-day graft donor restimulation.

The study, taken as a whole, reports: The most relevant donor-specific Treg TCRbeta repertoire apparently came from expansion with activated donor B cells. Few patients were studied, so findings need validation in larger groups.

Only in-frame clones appear in the TCRdb table, and some are missing; sequencing was by immunoSEQ multiplex PCR. The data show about 20,000 clones, with roughly 65% seen just once and nearly 3.5% held by the top ten. Sequencing was done on a sample of Tregs from blood cultured with allogeneic cells. The receptor comes from a human donor in good health.

The CDR3 bases are TGTGCCAGCAGCTTAGGGGGACTAGCGGGAGGAGAGACCCAGTACTTC. Translating gives CASSLGGLAGGETQYF. The chain links TRBV11-2 to TRBJ2-5, with TRBD2 matching 15 bases. The junction had 1 base not matched to a gene; V was cut back by 1 base and J by 4 bases. Germline CDR1 and CDR2: SGHAT and FQNNGV. The CDR3 totals 16 residues.